This record covers a single TCR beta chain. The antigen remains unidentified. During the collection period, no donor immune events like infections were recorded. The source of the sample is a study of identifying expanded T cells in peripheral blood. General observations from the study: Differentially abundant clones: around 1.1 between replicates, just under 17 at approximately two weeks, approximately 18 at four. Across healthy donors, higher total template counts meant significantly greater approximately two-week count variance.

The germline V and J ends were trimmed by 5 bases and 0 bases, with 8 bases remaining between them. In germline, CDR1 is SNHLY, CDR2 FYNNEI. This CDR3 is built from 14 residues. The method was immunoSEQ multiplex PCR; TCRdb's version includes in-frame clones alone and lacks a portion of them. The table lists around 100,000 clones, 80% to 90% of them singletons. This chain joins TRBV2 and TRBJ2-4, with unresolved D. This clonotype was obtained from a person between 18 and 75 years old in good health. Material for sequencing was blood. DNA for the CDR3: TGTGCCAGCAGTCAACCTCTAGCCAAAAACATTCAGTACTTC. Amino acid sequence: CASSQPLAKNIQYF.